This TCR beta chain is from a study of cytomegalovirus exposure and HLA in healthy donors. Study background: There were approximately 80 million unique TCRs (from HLA-typed donors) in an early data release. Study-level results: Later work found that TCR association rates differed between HLA loci; DRB1 had the most and HLA-C the fewest.

Healthy bone marrow donors formed the donor group. This clone was detected only once. Its antigen is unidentified. The study ran its PCR with 60 Vbeta and 13 Jbeta primers. Original processing notes: Later work found 80 million or so unique TCR beta chains, with 9.5 million to 12 million shared. This table comes from immunoSEQ multiplex PCR, and its TCRdb copy is limited to in-frame clones, with some not included. The DNA gave D and trimming, while V, J and clone size come from that table. Found here are about 230,000 clones, approximately 78% of them singletons; the top ten hold under 0.6%. The source of this sequence is a boy between 10 and 17 years old in good health and CMV-seronegative. The sequenced sample consisted of PBMCs.

DNA for the CDR3: TGTGCCAGCAGCCAGGGGGCGGAAGCTTTCTTT. This sequence encodes CASSQGAEAFF. The gene calls are TRBV21-1 and TRBJ1-1; TRBD1 was called by the table and not checked on the DNA. TRBV21-1 is shown as a pseudogene. The CDR3 extends over 11 amino acids.